What follows describes a single TCR beta chain. The data were obtained in a study of cytomegalovirus exposure and HLA in healthy donors. As for the study in general: Falling in the Caucasian-associated ancestry cluster were roughly 86% of approximately 400 genotyped donors.

This CDR3 is built from 14 residues. The V gene end was trimmed by 3 bases and the J gene end by 4 bases; junction bases not matched to a gene: 3. The germline V gene has CDR1 MDHEN and CDR2 SYDVKM. The PCR ran on 60 Vbeta and 13 Jbeta primers. Profiling relied on immunoSEQ multiplex PCR, and the TCRdb table lists in-frame clones only, not all of them. The sample has about 150,000 clones; about 70% are singletons. The sample consisted of PBMCs. The sequence derives from a man between 18 and 29 years old in good health and CMV-seronegative. The rearrangement links TRBV28 to TRBJ2-5, with 9 bases identical to TRBD1. CDR3 nucleotides: TGTGCCAGCAGTTTTATGGGACAGGGAGAGACCCAGTACTTC. Translation gives CASSFMGQGETQYF.